This T cell receptor beta chain was retrieved from a study of T cell clusters in autoimmune cytopenias. Study-wide results and limits: Primary autoimmune cytopenia patients appeared to lack physiological T cell clusters present in healthy donors. Exclusive TRB clusters were about 3-fold more numerous in healthy donors than in active autoimmune hepatitis.

Each sample's input was 250 ng genomic DNA, some 38,000 genome equivalents. TRB was amplified by touch-down multiplex PCR, primer pools A and B combined. Reprocessing the multiplex PCR reads, TCRdb reports a single entry for every CDR3 protein and omits DNA. The table gives some 4,000 distinct CDR3 sequences; the top ten clones make up roughly 15% of it. This clonotype counts as medium-sized by frequency. What it binds is unknown. The CDR3 has 15 residues. CDR1 is LNHNV and CDR2 is YYDKDF in the germline V gene (reference sequence). Another study also made use of these data, one on T cell repertoires in aging, cancer and after chemotherapy. That report notes: Six age groups, ranging from 30 or younger to 70 or older, included the donors. Repeat sampling of healthy donors over several months to years showed clear clonal overlap.

The chain links TRBV15 to TRBJ2-2. Sequencing input: peripheral blood. The TCR was taken from a human donor in good health. The CDR3: CATSRDEPNTGELFF.